This paragraph reports one TCR beta chain. Its antigen is not identified. This sample is drawn from a study of T cells after posttransplantation cyclophosphamide. Study outcomes and limitations: Donor CD8+ memory clones often dominated recipient blood repertoires at later times. Skin or GI-infiltrating T cells shared few TRB sequences with blood.

TCRdb's table, derived via immunoSEQ multiplex PCR, lists solely in-frame clones and lacks some. The sample has 20,000 to 25,000 clones; about 90% are singletons. Methotrexate plus calcineurin inhibitor accompanied controls' myeloablative marrow transplants; sampling was 1 year later. This material consisted of PBMCs, taken after an allogeneic stem cell transplant with a calcineurin inhibitor and methotrexate. The receptor was isolated from a female patient aged 45-60 years who received an allogeneic stem cell transplant from an unrelated donor, was CMV-positive, and had chronic GVHD only. The graft donor may be the source of some T cells.

CDR3 nucleotides: TGTGCCAGCAGCCCTCGCCCTTACTCAGAAGCTTTCTTT. Amino acids: CASSPRPYSEAFF. The chain is built from TRBV7-9 and TRBJ1-1; no reliable D call. The V gene's germline CDR1 is SEHNR and CDR2 FQNEAQ (reference sequence). V was pared by 5 bases and J by 8 bases, with 15 bases between. The CDR3 consists of 13 residues.